This T cell receptor beta chain stems from a study of T cell responses to AZD1222 COVID-19 vaccine. The CDR3 sequence is 13 residues long. Looked up from germline, CDR1 is SGHTA and CDR2 is FQGTGA. Trimming took 5 bases from V and 4 from J; bases not matched to a gene: 2. About this clone: What it binds is not known.

The table came from immunoSEQ multiplex PCR; TCRdb's copy has only in-frame clones and leaves some out. The data contain about 120,000 clones, more than 75% of them singletons. Notes on the study in general: No day 14 peak samples; only post-peak repertoires were characterized. There were mostly white British donors and more females than males, and clonal diversity was possibly underestimated. At baseline, seropositivity was found in only 5 to 7 AZD1222 recipients.

Second-dose schedules of about 4 or about 12 weeks were combined. The clonotype originates from an adult who received the AZD1222 COVID-19 vaccine. Source: peripheral blood, taken 28 days after the second AZD1222 dose. The V gene is TRBV7-3, the J gene TRBJ1-3, with 7 bases aligning to TRBD1. CDR3 loop: CASSTGVGNTIYF. CDR3 DNA sequence: TGTGCCAGCAGCACAGGGGTAGGAAACACCATATATTTT.